One and the same sample provided the 26 T cell receptor beta chains below, sequenced in a study of blood T cell repertoires in COVID-19. The data were produced by immunoSEQ multiplex PCR, yet TCRdb's version contains in-frame clones alone and is incomplete. This sample has tens of thousands of clones, with 70% to 90% found just once. Sequencing was performed on peripheral blood. These TCRs come from a man over 45 with COVID-19, enrolled during active disease.

This clone was found once. The chain combines TRBV28 with TRBJ1-5; the D gene is possibly TRBD1 (6 bases). V was cut by 4 bases and J by 3 bases, with 7 bases left in between. Germline-derived CDR1 and CDR2 are MDHEN and SYDVKM. The CDR3 length is 13 residues. CDR3 nucleotide sequence: TGTGCCAGCAGTTACAGGGACAATCAGCCCCAGCATTTT. Translating it yields CASSYRDNQPQHF.

The CDR3 reads CASRTGRAYEQYF. In nucleotides, the CDR3 is TGTGCCAGCCGGACAGGGCGAGCCTACGAGCAGTACTTC. J is TRBJ2-7 and V is TRBV21-1; the DNA was not compared with TRBD1, the D call given in the table. TRBV21-1 is a pseudogene locus. The CDR3 runs 13 residues.

The rearrangement joins TRBV7-2 to TRBJ2-1, with 10 nucleotides matching TRBD1. Germline trimming cut 2 bases from V and 5 bases from J; bases unmatched to any gene: 6. This CDR3 contains 16 residues. Germline CDR1 is SGHTA and CDR2 is FQGNSA. The CDR3, as DNA: TGTGCCAGCAGCTTAACAGACAGGGGGCGTAACAATGAGCAGTTCTTC. This encodes CASSLTDRGRNNEQFF.

The chain has TRBV4-2 and TRBJ2-7; 10 bases line up with TRBD1. In germline, CDR1 is LGHNA, CDR2 YNFKEQ. This CDR3 spans 19 amino acids. The V segment lost 0 bases and the J segment 2 bases; nucleotides outside the gene matches: 13. The DNA of the CDR3 is TGTGCCAGCAGCCAAGATGGCGGGCTGGGGGACAGGGGCCCCTACGAGCAGTACTTC. Translating gives CASSQDGGLGDRGPYEQYF.

This clone was observed a few times. The chain carries TRBV27 and TRBJ1-4; TRBD1 might be the D (6 bases). Germline CDR1 and CDR2: MNHEY and SMNVEV (reference sequence). The V end lost 2 bases, the J end lost 8 bases, and 18 bases lay between the germline ends. CDR3 length: 16 residues. The CDR3 nucleotides read TGTGCCAGCAGTTTACTTTTGGGGGCTGGAGAGGAAAAACTGTTTTTT. This encodes CASSLLLGAGEEKLFF.

The V gene is TRBV11-2, the J gene TRBJ2-7; 13 bases fit TRBD2. V lost 6 bases to trimming and J lost 6 bases; unmatched junction nucleotides: 5. The CDR3 consists of 14 residues. Germline V CDR1 and CDR2: SGHAT, FQNNGV. CDR3 DNA: TGTGCCAGCAGACTAGCGGGAGGGCCGGGCGAGCAGTACTTC. Translating it yields CASRLAGGPGEQYF.

V usage is TRBV5-4 and J usage is TRBJ2-2; possible D gene TRBD2, 6 bases. V dropped 4 bases and J dropped 1 base, with 17 bases sitting between them. The CDR3 sequence is 17 residues long. CDR1 SGHNT and CDR2 YYREEE come from the germline V gene (reference sequence). Here the CDR3 reads CASSRYQLAENTGELFF. In nucleotides, the CDR3 is TGTGCCAGCAGCCGATACCAACTAGCAGAGAACACCGGGGAGCTGTTTTTT. The full variable domain, with the rest looked up from reference TRBV5-4 and TRBJ2-2, is ETGVTQSPTHLIKTRGQQVTLRCSSQSGHNTVSWYQQALGQGPQFIFQYYREEENGRGNFPPRFSGLQFPNYSSELNVNALELDDSALYLCASSRYQLAENTGELFFGEGSRLTVL.

The chain joins TRBV27 to TRBJ1-5; 9 nucleotides align to TRBD1. This CDR3 spans 16 amino acids. CDR1 and CDR2 (germline): MNHEY, SMNVEV (reference sequence). Trimming removed 0 bases from V and 4 bases from J; junction bases left unmatched: 4. CDR3 nucleotide sequence: TGTGCCAGCAGTTTATCCCCGACAGGGGGAAATCAGCCCCAGCATTTT. Its protein is CASSLSPTGGNQPQHF.

DNA of the CDR3: TGCAGTGCTAGTACAGGGAGTGAGCAGCCCCAGCATTTT. Encoded protein: CSASTGSEQPQHF. The genes are TRBV20-1 and TRBJ1-5, with a possible D match to TRBD1 (6 bases). Germline V gene data show CDR1 as DFQATT and CDR2 as SNEGSKA (reference sequence). V was shortened by 3 bases and J by 7 bases, with 13 bases between the two germline ends. The CDR3 is made up of 13 amino acids.

The chain employs TRBV6-5 and TRBJ1-1, with D possibly matching TRBD1 (6 bases). Trimming left V 8 bases short and J 4 bases short, with 17 bases between. CDR3 length: 14 amino acids. The germline V gene has CDR1 MNHEY and CDR2 SVGAGI. The CDR3 region is CASVEGGAITEAFF. The CDR3 DNA is TGTGCCAGCGTTGAGGGGGGGGCGATCACTGAAGCTTTCTTT.

The J gene is TRBJ2-3, the V gene TRBV10-3; possibly TRBD1 for D (5 bases). This CDR3 has 15 amino acids. V lost 0 bases to trimming and J lost 4 bases, with 11 bases between them. Looked up from germline, CDR1 is ENHRY and CDR2 is SYGVKD. This CDR3 is CAISESYKGPDTQYF. The CDR3 DNA sequence: TGTGCCATCAGTGAGTCTTACAAGGGGCCAGATACGCAGTATTTT.

The rearrangement joins TRBV6-5 to TRBJ2-7; 8 nucleotides agree with TRBD1. This CDR3 contains 14 residues. V lost 6 bases, J lost 6 bases, and 10 bases stayed unmatched. CDR1 and CDR2 from the germline V gene are MNHEY and SVGAGI. The chain's CDR3 is CASSTSQGAGEQYF. The DNA for the CDR3 is TGTGCCAGCAGCACTAGCCAGGGGGCCGGCGAGCAGTACTTC.

V usage is TRBV4-1 and J usage is TRBJ1-2; TRBD1 agrees at 7 bases. The V gene end was trimmed by 0 bases and the J gene end by 6 bases; junction bases not matched to a gene: 10. CDR1 MGHRA and CDR2 YSYEKL come from the germline V gene. The CDR3 loop spans 16 amino acids. Here the CDR3 reads CASSQDYTGQPNGYTF. The CDR3 DNA reads TGCGCCAGCAGCCAAGATTATACGGGACAGCCTAATGGCTACACCTTC.

The gene calls are TRBV6-6 and TRBJ2-3; a weak D match, TRBD2 (5 bases). V gave up 6 bases and J gave up 6 bases, with 13 bases separating them. From germline, CDR1 is MNHNY and CDR2 SVGAGI (reference sequence). The CDR3 consists of 13 residues. Written as DNA, the CDR3 is TGTGCCAGCAGGAGCGGCTTGCGCGATACGCAGTATTTT. Amino acid sequence: CASRSGLRDTQYF.

This chain connects TRBV28 to TRBJ1-2; 11 bases fit TRBD1. The CDR3 has 17 residues. The germline gives CDR1 MDHEN, CDR2 SYDVKM. V lost 5 bases to trimming and J lost 2 bases; unmatched junction nucleotides: 10. CDR3 loop: CASSLLLRDRGNYGYTF. The CDR3 coding sequence is TGTGCCAGCAGTCTCCTTCTCCGGGACAGGGGGAACTATGGCTACACCTTC.

J is TRBJ1-1 and V is TRBV7-9; D ambiguous. Germline-derived CDR1 and CDR2 are SEHNR and FQNEAQ (reference sequence). The V gene lost 5 bases and the J gene lost 3 bases, with 10 bases spanning the gap. The CDR3 consists of 13 residues. CDR3 residues: CASSRLGDTEAFF. The CDR3 DNA reads TGTGCCAGCAGCCGCTTGGGAGACACTGAAGCTTTCTTT.

The chain employs TRBV4-2 and TRBJ2-6; TRBD1 matches at 7 bases. The CDR3 contains 17 residues. Germline V lookup: CDR1 LGHNA, CDR2 YNFKEQ. V gave up 0 bases and J gave up 4 bases; unmatched junction bases: 6. The CDR3 region has the DNA TGTGCCAGCAGCCAAGATGTACAGGGGAGAGGGGCCAACGTCCTGACTTTC. Its translation is CASSQDVQGRGANVLTF.

V usage is TRBV7-8 and J usage is TRBJ2-1, with TRBD2 as a possible D gene (5 bases). Germline values: CDR1 SGHVS, CDR2 FQNEAQ. V was pared by 1 base and J by 6 bases, with 13 bases between. This CDR3 is built from 15 residues. The CDR3 here is CASSLVEGPSNEQFF. The CDR3 DNA is TGTGCCAGCAGCTTAGTTGAGGGCCCGAGCAATGAGCAGTTCTTC.

J is TRBJ1-1 and V is TRBV9, with 8 bases fitting TRBD1. V dropped 0 bases and J dropped 1; count of bases not matched to a gene: 2. The CDR3 length is 15 residues. Germline-derived CDR1 and CDR2 are SGDLS and YYNGEE. DNA of the CDR3: TGTGCCAGCAGCGTAGGAACAGGGGGGAACACTGAAGCTTTCTTT. It codes for CASSVGTGGNTEAFF.

The genes are TRBV6-1 and TRBJ1-6, with TRBD1 matching over 11 bases. The trim removed 4 bases at V and 7 bases at J, leaving 6 bases unmatched. The CDR3 runs 16 residues. Germline V gives CDR1 MNHNS, CDR2 SASEGT. The CDR3: CASSALDRGPNSPLHF. As DNA, the CDR3 is TGTGCCAGCAGTGCGTTGGACAGGGGGCCGAATTCACCCCTCCACTTT.

This sequence joins TRBV29-1 and TRBJ2-7; perhaps TRBD1 as D (5 bases). V gave up 6 bases and J gave up 3 bases, with 12 bases separating them. CDR1 and CDR2 from the germline V gene are SQVTM and ANQGSEA. CDR3 size: 12 residues. The CDR3 nucleotides are TGCAGCGTAGAGACAGCATTCTACGAGCAGTACTTC. This sequence encodes CSVETAFYEQYF.

This chain uses TRBV6-1 with TRBJ2-7; maybe TRBD1 (5 bases). This CDR3 is built from 13 residues. The germline V gene has CDR1 MNHNS and CDR2 SASEGT. Deletions cut 4 bases from V and 4 bases from J, with 11 bases between. This CDR3 is CASSVADSYEQYF. CDR3 DNA: TGTGCCAGCAGTGTAGCAGACAGTTACGAGCAGTACTTC.

The gene calls are TRBV11-2 and TRBJ2-7; 11 nucleotides align to TRBD2. Germline CDR1 is SGHAT and CDR2 is FQNNGV. The CDR3 contains 14 residues. J was trimmed by 2 bases and V by 6 bases; bases with no gene match: 3. CDR3 in amino acids: CASSRLAGPYEQYF. The CDR3 DNA follows: TGTGCCAGCAGTAGACTAGCGGGGCCCTACGAGCAGTACTTC.

With respect to this clone: Other DNA sequences in this sample translate to the same CDR3. The chain combines TRBV5-6 with TRBJ1-2; 9 nucleotides agree with TRBD1. Germline V CDR1 and CDR2: SGHDT, YYEEEE. The CDR3 sequence is 14 residues long. Losses at the gene ends were 4 bases for V and 4 bases for J; bases not matched to a gene: 5. CDR3 residues: CASSPDRGGYGYTF. In nucleotides, the CDR3 is TGTGCCAGCAGCCCGGACAGGGGTGGCTATGGCTACACCTTC.

CDR3 sequence reads: CASSVASNQPQHF. CDR3 bases: TGCGCCAGCAGCGTAGCCTCGAATCAGCCCCAGCATTTT. The gene calls are TRBV5-1 and TRBJ1-5, with D hard to call. Germline lookup yields CDR1 SGHRS and CDR2 YFSETQ. The V end lost 4 bases, the J end lost 4 bases, and 9 bases lay between the germline ends. CDR3 length: 13 residues. Using reference TRBV5-1 and TRBJ1-5 for the parts outside the CDR3, the full variable domain is KAGVTQTPRYLIKTRGQQVTLSCSPISGHRSVSWYQQTPGQGLQFLFEYFSETQRNKGNFPGRFSGRQFSNSRSEMNVSTLELGDSALYLCASSVASNQPQHFGDGTRLSIL.

This clone was recorded a few times. The chain joins TRBV15 to TRBJ1-4, with D tentatively TRBD1 (6 bases). CDR1 is LNHNV, CDR2 YYDKDF, per germline (reference sequence). The ends were cut back, 0 bases at V and 8 bases at J, with 13 bases in the middle. This CDR3 has 15 residues. DNA of the CDR3: TGTGCCACCAGCAGAGACCAGGGGACGGCCGAAAAACTGTTTTTT. This encodes CATSRDQGTAEKLFF.